Listed below are T cell receptor beta chains from one sample, sequenced in a study of blood T cell repertoires in COVID-19. Sequenced by immunoSEQ multiplex PCR; TCRdb stores in-frame clones only, minus some. The sample has approximately 80,000 clones; about 72% are singletons. The sample was peripheral blood. These receptors all come from a man between 65 and 79 years old with active or convalescent COVID-19. The conserved cysteine and the conserved F or W are not part of the CDR3 here.

10	TRBV29-1	TRBJ1-2	SVSHGNYGYT
16	TRBV19	TRBJ1-5	ASSISRQDRGQGQPQH
11	TRBV6-5	TRBJ2-1	ASTGNTREEQF
12	TRBV14	TRBJ2-3	ASSQDGWVGTQY
11	TRBV6-1	TRBJ1-2	ASSERGGYGYT
15	TRBV4-1	TRBJ1-5	ASSETGTRWSNQPQH
11	TRBV2	TRBJ1-5	ASGGTTNQPQH
13	TRBV5-1	TRBJ2-5	ASSRTGTGRETQY
12	TRBV5-1	TRBJ1-1	ASSSGLPGTEAF
12	TRBV5-1	TRBJ2-1	ATSLIAGGDEQF
14	TRBV30	TRBJ2-2	AWAPGQGANTGELF
12	TRBV10-3	TRBJ2-7	AIGGTSATYEQY
14	TRBV3-1/TRBV3-2	TRBJ1-6	ASSQDRTAELGPLH
15	TRBV4-2	TRBJ1-1	ASSPGGTGNRDTEAF
12	TRBV19	TRBJ1-4	ASGPRGTNEKLF
13	TRBV3-1/TRBV3-2	TRBJ2-7	ASSQGGLGAYEQY
15	TRBV12-5	TRBJ1-1	ASGLLSAGTVNTEAF
11	TRBV10-1	TRBJ2-5	ASSEGIQETQY
13	TRBV1	TRBJ1-5	TSSLSGTVNQPQH
9	TRBV6-5	TRBJ1-5	ASGTFRPQH
10	TRBV28	TRBJ2-5	ASKLAGETQY
12	TRBV6-5	TRBJ2-2	ASHRRQGSGELF
11	TRBV6-1	TRBJ2-7	ASSEPSRDEQY
13	TRBV28	TRBJ1-5	ASVVGMARSRPQH
14	TRBV9	TRBJ2-5	ASSHGTGSGGETQY
13	TRBV4-1	TRBJ2-3	ASSHFRTGTDTQY
14	TRBV19	TRBJ2-7	ASRSPPGQEADEQY
14	TRBV6-5	TRBJ1-6	ASSLQGGSYNSPLH
14	TRBV7-3	TRBJ2-2	ASSRLAGENTGELF
11	TRBV18	TRBJ1-5	ASSRGMAWSQH
12	TRBV11-3	TRBJ1-6	ASRDRGYGSPLH
9	TRBV20-1	TRBJ1-4	GGQHNEKLF
15	TRBV24-1	TRBJ2-3	ATSDPGSGSGTDTQY
12	TRBV5-1	TRBJ1-3	ASSSQGPGNTIY
13	TRBV6-5	TRBJ1-6	ASSGQGNNNSPLH
13	TRBV6-5	TRBJ1-2	ASSSGQGKNYGYT
13	TRBV5-1	TRBJ2-2	ASSPGQVATGELF
13	TRBV5-1	TRBJ2-7	ASSPRQGLSYEQY
13	TRBV28	TRBJ1-5	ASISGQGSNQPQH
11	TRBV14	TRBJ1-1	ASSLQANTEAF
11	TRBV6-5	TRBJ2-7	ASKISQPNEQY
11	TRBV28	TRBJ1-2	ASSPAGKHGYT
10	TRBV3-1/TRBV3-2	TRBJ1-5	ASSQARQPQH
9	TRBV19	TRBJ2-7	ASSDYYEQY
12	TRBV19	TRBJ1-4	ASSMSLLGEKLF
12	TRBV4-1	TRBJ2-2	ASSQTGGDGELF
12	TRBV30	TRBJ1-4	AWSTGTVNEKLF
10	TRBV2	TRBJ2-5	ARGTEQETQY
15	TRBV4-1	TRBJ2-3	ASSRTTSGGASDTQY
12	TRBV7-9	TRBJ1-3	ASRVTGSGNTIY
14	TRBV5-1	TRBJ2-4	ASSLEPGMNKNIQY
14	TRBV4-1	TRBJ1-2	ASSLGQGYSSYGYT
15	TRBV27	TRBJ1-1	ASSFKGVGDLNTEAF
13	TRBV5-1	TRBJ1-4	ASAPGGTGEQKLF
14	TRBV6-6	TRBJ2-3	ASNRRDRPTPDTQY
14	TRBV7-9	TRBJ2-4	ATLDPAVLAKNIQY